This TCR beta chain was identified in a study of blood T cell repertoires in COVID-19. Across the study: Samples came from the United States, Italy and Spain, spanning acute and convalescent COVID-19. T cells, B-cell-depleted T cells, or PBMCs supplied cDNA or gDNA.

In the study's own analysis: Counts of nucleated cells, estimated from reference gene primer amplification, were obtained. The repertoire was sequenced with immunoSEQ multiplex PCR; TCRdb's copy has only in-frame clones and lacks some. The V and J calls and clone size are taken from that table; D and trimming were inferred from the DNA. Among about 89,000 clones listed, about two thirds were seen once. The CDR3 spans 15 residues. The trim removed 7 bases at V and 2 bases at J, leaving 7 bases unmatched. The germline V gene has CDR1 SGHVS and CDR2 FQNEAQ. This sequence originates from a woman older than 75 with acute or convalescent COVID-19. V and J are TRBV7-8 and TRBJ1-3; 8 nucleotides agree with TRBD1. Sequenced: peripheral blood. The CDR3 loop is CASTTHRGTGNTIYF. CDR3 DNA: TGTGCCAGCACGACACACAGGGGGACTGGAAACACCATATATTTT.